This TCR beta chain was profiled in a study of CD4 T cells in relation to SARS-CoV-2 and coronaviruses. The wider study: PBMCs were cultured with antigen for roughly 11 days before TCR beta sequencing. Negative control cultures got HIV-1 Nef peptides or no peptide.

Sequencing used immunoSEQ multiplex PCR; TCRdb keeps in-frame clones, though not all of them. This sample has 9,000 to 15,000 clones, with approximately 80% found just once. The unexposed donors gave CD4+ T cells in about 2010-2019, prior to COVID-19. The cells were cultured for under twelve days before CD4+ T cells were isolated. As cell numbers allowed, unexposed-donor CD4+ T cells faced SARS-CoV-2 S/N and four cold-coronavirus spikes. A remark on this clone: What it binds is not known.

Germline V CDR1 and CDR2: SEHNR, FQNEAQ (reference sequence). The CDR3 consists of 16 residues. Trimming shortened V by 4 bases and J by 6 bases, and 22 bases separated the two germline ends. V gene TRBV7-9 combines with J gene TRBJ2-7, with D perhaps matching TRBD1 (6 bases). The source of this sequence is a human donor in good health. The source material was CD4+ T cells from PBMCs, cultured in vitro. As DNA, the CDR3 is TGTGCCAGCAGCTCTAGCCTGGACAGTTTAGGGGGCGAGCAGTACTTC. As protein: CASSSSLDSLGGEQYF.